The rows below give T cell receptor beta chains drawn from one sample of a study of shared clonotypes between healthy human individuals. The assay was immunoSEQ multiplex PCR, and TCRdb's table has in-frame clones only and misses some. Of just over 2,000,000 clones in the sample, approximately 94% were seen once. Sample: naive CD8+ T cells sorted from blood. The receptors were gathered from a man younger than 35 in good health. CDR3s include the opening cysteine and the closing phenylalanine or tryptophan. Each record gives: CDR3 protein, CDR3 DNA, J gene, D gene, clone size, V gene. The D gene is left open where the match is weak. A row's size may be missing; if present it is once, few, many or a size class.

CDR3: CASSGGGAAQPQHF
DNA: TGTGCCAGCAGCGGCGGGGGGGCGGCTCAGCCCCAGCATTTT
J: TRBJ1-5
D: -
size: -
V: TRBV28

CDR3: CASSLAWEAEAFF
DNA: TGTGCCAGCAGCTTAGCCTGGGAAGCTGAAGCTTTCTTT
J: TRBJ1-1
D: -
size: -
V: TRBV7-2

CDR3: CASSLVTVLPDTQYF
DNA: TGTGCCAGCAGCTTGGTGACTGTTTTGCCCGATACGCAGTATTTT
J: TRBJ2-3
D: -
size: -
V: TRBV7-9

CDR3: CASSSSRTGATEAFF
DNA: TGTGCCAGCAGTTCCTCAAGGACAGGGGCCACTGAAGCTTTCTTT
J: TRBJ1-1
D: TRBD1
size: -
V: TRBV28

CDR3: CASSIDLETGLTYEQYF
DNA: TGTGCCAGTAGTATAGATCTGGAGACAGGGTTAACCTACGAGCAGTACTTC
J: TRBJ2-7
D: TRBD1
size: -
V: TRBV19

CDR3: CASSPVYGEHQPQHF
DNA: TGTGCCAGCAGCCCAGTTTATGGGGAGCATCAGCCCCAGCATTTT
J: TRBJ1-5
D: -
size: -
V: TRBV7-2

CDR3: CASSQEPSGSINEQFF
DNA: TGCGCCAGCAGCCAAGAACCTAGCGGGTCAATCAATGAGCAGTTCTTC
J: TRBJ2-1
D: TRBD2
size: -
V: TRBV4-1

CDR3: CASNPGQGAITGELFF
DNA: TGTGCCAGCAATCCGGGACAGGGGGCTATCACCGGGGAGCTGTTTTTT
J: TRBJ2-2
D: TRBD1
size: -
V: TRBV7-9

CDR3: CSVGDTTYEQYF
DNA: TGCAGCGTAGGGGACACCACCTACGAGCAGTACTTC
J: TRBJ2-7
D: -
size: -
V: TRBV29-1

CDR3: CASSSGTGFYEQYF
DNA: TGTGCCAGCAGTTCAGGGACAGGGTTCTACGAGCAGTACTTC
J: TRBJ2-7
D: TRBD1
size: -
V: TRBV2

CDR3: CASSTQGWGTEAFF
DNA: TGTGCCAGTAGTACACAGGGTTGGGGCACTGAAGCTTTCTTT
J: TRBJ1-1
D: -
size: -
V: TRBV19

CDR3: CASSFGIRGSTEAFF
DNA: TGTGCCAGCAGCTTTGGAATCAGGGGTTCCACTGAAGCTTTCTTT
J: TRBJ1-1
D: -
size: few
V: TRBV11-2

CDR3: CASTEQGAGETQYF
DNA: TGTGCCAGCACCGAACAGGGGGCGGGAGAGACCCAGTACTTC
J: TRBJ2-5
D: TRBD1
size: -
V: TRBV7-9

CDR3: CAWVPSRQGNYEQYF
DNA: TGTGCCTGGGTACCCTCACGACAGGGCAACTACGAGCAGTACTTC
J: TRBJ2-7
D: TRBD1
size: -
V: TRBV30

CDR3: CASSLGQGGAEQYF
DNA: TGTGCCAGCAGCTTGGGTCAAGGTGGGGCTGAGCAGTACTTC
J: TRBJ2-7
D: -
size: -
V: TRBV5-6

CDR3: CASSATRDRGNTGELFF
DNA: TGTGCCAGCAGCGCTACTCGGGACAGGGGGAACACCGGGGAGCTGTTTTTT
J: TRBJ2-2
D: TRBD1
size: -
V: TRBV7-9

CDR3: CASSPRLAGNNEQFF
DNA: TGTGCCAGCAGCCCCAGACTAGCGGGGAATAATGAGCAGTTCTTC
J: TRBJ2-1
D: TRBD2
size: -
V: TRBV11-2

CDR3: CASSLVGETQYF
DNA: TGTGCCAGCAGCTTAGTGGGAGAGACCCAGTACTTC
J: TRBJ2-5
D: -
size: -
V: TRBV5-4

CDR3: CASSYFSEFLAKNIQYF
DNA: TGTGCCAGCAGTTATTTCAGTGAATTCCTAGCCAAAAACATTCAGTACTTC
J: TRBJ2-4
D: -
size: -
V: TRBV27

CDR3: CASSLSWGQVAETQYF
DNA: TGTGCCAGCAGCTTGAGTTGGGGACAGGTAGCAGAGACCCAGTACTTC
J: TRBJ2-5
D: TRBD1
size: -
V: TRBV7-8

CDR3: CASSVPGLSEQYF
DNA: TGTGCCAGCAGCGTGCCCGGACTTTCGGAGCAGTACTTC
J: TRBJ2-7
D: -
size: -
V: TRBV16

CDR3: CASKGDELYEQYF
DNA: TGTGCCAGCAAGGGAGACGAGCTGTACGAGCAGTACTTC
J: TRBJ2-7
D: -
size: -
V: TRBV14

CDR3: CATAWDSSAGANVLTF
DNA: TGTGCCACCGCTTGGGACAGTAGTGCTGGGGCCAACGTCCTGACTTTC
J: TRBJ2-6
D: TRBD1
size: -
V: TRBV10-3

CDR3: CASSPGLTYEQYF
DNA: TGTGCCAGCAGCCCCGGGTTAACCTACGAGCAGTACTTC
J: TRBJ2-7
D: -
size: -
V: TRBV11-2

CDR3: CATFGQSIGDTEAFF
DNA: TGTGCCACATTTGGCCAGTCTATTGGGGATACTGAAGCTTTCTTT
J: TRBJ1-1
D: -
size: -
V: TRBV25-1

CDR3: CASSLGPQRDEKLFF
DNA: TGTGCCAGCAGCCTAGGACCCCAAAGGGATGAAAAACTGTTTTTT
J: TRBJ1-4
D: -
size: -
V: TRBV5-5

CDR3: CASSEAAILGIGNSPLHF
DNA: TGTGCCAGCAGTGAAGCAGCAATCCTAGGTATCGGCAATTCACCCCTCCACTTT
J: TRBJ1-6
D: -
size: -
V: TRBV2

CDR3: CASSLDRNTEAFF
DNA: TGTGCCAGCAGCCTGGACAGGAACACTGAAGCTTTCTTT
J: TRBJ1-1
D: -
size: few
V: TRBV6-5

CDR3: CASSPRTSGIYNEQFF
DNA: TGTGCCAGCTCACCGCGGACTAGCGGGATATACAATGAGCAGTTCTTC
J: TRBJ2-1
D: TRBD2
size: -
V: TRBV18

CDR3: CASSLGQPLTSNTEAFF
DNA: TGTGCCAGCAGCTTGGGGCAGCCGCTAACCTCGAACACTGAAGCTTTCTTT
J: TRBJ1-1
D: -
size: -
V: TRBV5-8

CDR3: CASSLRTVKETQYF
DNA: TGTGCCAGCAGCTTAAGGACAGTCAAAGAGACCCAGTACTTC
J: TRBJ2-5
D: -
size: -
V: TRBV13

CDR3: CGGSDTEAFF
DNA: TGTGGGGGATCGGACACTGAAGCTTTCTTT
J: TRBJ1-1
D: -
size: -
V: TRBV30

CDR3: CASSLHRASGNTIYF
DNA: TGTGCCAGCAGCTTACACAGGGCCTCTGGAAACACCATATATTTT
J: TRBJ1-3
D: -
size: -
V: TRBV7-2

CDR3: CASSSTRDRAHYGYTF
DNA: TGTGCCAGCAGCTCAACTCGGGACAGAGCACACTATGGCTACACCTTC
J: TRBJ1-2
D: TRBD1
size: -
V: TRBV7-9

CDR3: CASSTGQGPPLHF
DNA: TGCGCCAGCAGCACCGGACAGGGGCCACCCCTCCACTTT
J: TRBJ1-6
D: TRBD1
size: -
V: TRBV5-1

CDR3: CAWTSEGGYTF
DNA: TGTGCCTGGACCTCTGAGGGTGGCTACACCTTC
J: TRBJ1-2
D: -
size: -
V: TRBV30

CDR3: CASIAVGGSSYNSPLHF
DNA: TGTGCCAGCATCGCTGTGGGGGGGAGCTCCTATAATTCACCCCTCCACTTT
J: TRBJ1-6
D: -
size: once
V: TRBV5-8

CDR3: CASSLGQWTHIQYF
DNA: TGTGCCAGCAGCTTAGGACAGTGGACGCACATTCAGTACTTC
J: TRBJ2-4
D: -
size: -
V: TRBV7-8

CDR3: CASSASGLSDTQYF
DNA: TGTGCCAGCAGCGCGAGCGGACTATCAGATACGCAGTATTTT
J: TRBJ2-3
D: -
size: -
V: TRBV9

CDR3: CASSLAESGRDTQYF
DNA: TGTGCCAGCAGCTTAGCGGAGTCAGGAAGAGATACGCAGTATTTT
J: TRBJ2-3
D: -
size: -
V: TRBV7-9

CDR3: CASSTWTGANQPQHF
DNA: TGTGCCAGCTCAACCTGGACAGGGGCCAATCAGCCCCAGCATTTT
J: TRBJ1-5
D: TRBD1
size: -
V: TRBV2